The next 32 T cell receptor beta chains were all read from a single sample in a study of T cells after yellow fever vaccination. TCRdb reprocessed the 5' RACE reads via MiXCR and lists one record per CDR3 protein. The sample carries about 130,000 distinct CDR3 sequences, almost 9% recorded once. This material consisted of CD8+ T cells sorted from PBMCs, taken on the day of the yellow fever booster vaccination. These receptors were collected from a man younger than 35 who received the YFV17D yellow fever vaccine.

This clonotype was observed at least ten times. This chain links TRBV7-6 with TRBJ2-7; weak D call: TRBD1 (5 bases). This CDR3 comprises 13 residues. Between the trimmed V and J ends, which lost 6 bases and 4 bases, there was a span of 13 bases. Germline CDR1 and CDR2: SGHVS and FNYEAQ. The CDR3 spells CASSPNTGYEQYF. The CDR3 DNA sequence: TGTGCCAGCAGTCCCAACACAGGATACGAGCAGTACTTC.

This clonotype was detected many times. This chain links TRBV4-2 with TRBJ2-2, with D possibly matching TRBD2 (6 bases). The CDR3 spans 16 residues. V gave up 1 base and J gave up 0 bases, with 9 bases separating them. The germline CDR1 and CDR2 sequences are LGHNA and YNFKEQ. The CDR3 sequence is CASSQVTSTNTGELFF. CDR3 sequence (DNA): TGTGCCAGCAGCCAAGTAACTAGCACGAACACCGGGGAGCTGTTTTTT.

This clonotype was recorded a few times. J is TRBJ2-2 and V is TRBV4-1, with D possibly TRBD2 on 5 matching bases. CDR3 length: 14 residues. The V end lost 4 bases, the J end lost 3 bases, and 9 bases lay between the germline ends. Germline CDR1 MGHRA, CDR2 YSYEKL. The DNA for the CDR3 is TGCGCCAGCAGCCGAGGGTTTTACACCGGGGAGCTGTTTTTT. Translated, it gives CASSRGFYTGELFF.

The chain has TRBV6-2 or TRBV6-3 and TRBJ1-1; maybe TRBD1 (5 bases). CDR3 length equals 15 residues. V dropped 0 bases and J dropped 5 bases, with 13 bases sitting between them. The V gene's germline CDR1 is MNHEY and CDR2 SVGEGT. The CDR3 DNA sequence: TGTGCCAGCAGTTACTCCCAGGGATGGGGGACTGAAGCTTTCTTT. Translated: CASSYSQGWGTEAFF.

This clonotype has only a few counts. This chain uses TRBV5-6 with TRBJ2-7; D uncertain. The CDR3 is made up of 11 amino acids. V lost 6 bases and J lost 5, with 9 bases in between. CDR1 is SGHDT and CDR2 is YYEEEE in the germline V gene. Written as DNA, the CDR3 is TGTGCCAGCACCATCGGCAACGAGCAGTACTTC. This codes for CASTIGNEQYF.

The rearrangement joins TRBV7-3 to TRBJ2-2, with 11 bases aligning to TRBD1. This CDR3 is built from 17 residues. Germline trimming cut 1 base from V and 7 bases from J; bases unmatched to any gene: 8. Per the germline V gene, CDR1 is SGHTA and CDR2 is FQGTGA. The CDR3 protein is CASSLRAPDRGLGELFF. Written as DNA, the CDR3 is TGTGCCAGCAGCTTAAGAGCCCCGGACAGGGGGCTCGGGGAGCTGTTTTTT.

J is TRBJ2-5 and V is TRBV12-3 or TRBV12-4; D is tentatively TRBD1 or TRBD2 (5 bases each). This CDR3 region has 16 residues. V was clipped by 5 bases and J by 0 bases, with 16 bases between them. In nucleotides, the CDR3 is TGTGCCAGCAGTGCCCGGGACGGCGAGTACCAAGAGACCCAGTACTTC. Translated: CASSARDGEYQETQYF.

The rearrangement links TRBV2 to TRBJ1-1; the D is unclear. The CDR3 covers 12 residues. Trimming pared 5 bases from V and 7 bases from J, leaving 11 bases between. Germline V gives CDR1 SNHLY, CDR2 FYNNEI. Written as DNA, the CDR3 is TGTGCCAGCAGTACCTGGGGAAGTGAAGCTTTCTTT. Encoded protein: CASSTWGSEAFF.

V usage is TRBV6-2 or TRBV6-3 and J usage is TRBJ2-5, with 10 bases that match TRBD1. Germline V gene lookup returns CDR1 MNHEY and CDR2 SVGEGT. There are 13 residues in the CDR3. The ends lost 4 bases at V and 5 bases at J; junction bases unmatched: 1. The CDR3: CASSWTGGETQYF. CDR3 nucleotide sequence: TGTGCCAGCAGTTGGACAGGGGGGGAGACCCAGTACTTC.

V gene TRBV9 combines with J gene TRBJ2-7; D not resolved. V was cut by 0 bases and J by 6 bases, with 7 bases left in between. Germline V gene lookup returns CDR1 SGDLS and CDR2 YYNGEE. There are 12 residues in the CDR3. The CDR3 coding sequence is TGTGCCAGCAGCGTAGCCCCCCTCGAGCAGTACTTC. Amino acids: CASSVAPLEQYF.

This clonotype was counted only a few times. This chain joins TRBV4-3 and TRBJ2-3; 8 bases align to TRBD1. Unmatched junction bases numbered 6, after V lost 6 bases and J lost 1 base. Germline V gene data show CDR1 as LGHNA and CDR2 as YSLEER. The CDR3 spans 15 residues. Written as DNA, the CDR3 is TGCGCCAGCAGACGCGACAGGGGTGGCACAGATACGCAGTATTTT. As protein: CASRRDRGGTDTQYF.

This chain uses TRBV11-1 with TRBJ1-1, with TRBD1 matching over 7 bases. CDR1 and CDR2 from the germline V gene are SGHAT and FQDESV (reference sequence). This CDR3 contains 14 residues. V was pared by 5 bases and J by 10 bases, with 13 bases of the junction left unmatched. CDR3 protein: CASSPPGGQSPAFF. The CDR3, as DNA: TGTGCCAGCAGCCCGCCAGGGGGACAGAGCCCAGCTTTCTTT.

This chain joins TRBV29-1 and TRBJ2-5; TRBD1 or TRBD2 may be the D gene (5 bases each). The germline V gene has CDR1 SQVTM and CDR2 ANQGSEA. This CDR3 has 14 amino acids. With 4 bases removed from V and 2 bases from J, the gap between germline ends came to 14 bases. CDR3 coding DNA: TGCAGCGTTGTAGGGGAGATCCTACAAGAGACCCAGTACTTC. Its protein product is CSVVGEILQETQYF.

This chain joins TRBV15 and TRBJ1-5; maybe TRBD1 (5 bases). The ends were cut back, 5 bases at V and 7 bases at J, with 12 bases in the middle. Germline CDR1 LNHNV, CDR2 YYDKDF (reference sequence). This CDR3 is built from 13 residues. In nucleotides, the CDR3 is TGTGCCACCAGCCGTGCCGGGGCACAGCCCCAGCATTTT. Its translation is CATSRAGAQPQHF.

The table lists this clonotype with a few counts. The chain uses TRBV2 and TRBJ2-7; tentatively, D is TRBD1 (6 bases). CDR3 size: 13 residues. The V gene's germline CDR1 is SNHLY and CDR2 FYNNEI. Trimming took off 9 bases at V and 3 bases at J, with 15 bases between the two ends. The CDR3 spells CARQGESGYEQYF. The CDR3 nucleotides read TGTGCCAGACAGGGTGAGTCAGGCTACGAGCAGTACTTC.

V and J are TRBV6-5 and TRBJ2-2; D might be TRBD1 (5 bases). V lost 2 bases and J 0 bases, leaving 7 bases between the germline ends. CDR3 length: 15 amino acids. Germline assignment: CDR1 MNHEY and CDR2 SVGAGI. The CDR3 loop reads CASSYRGPNTGELFF. For the CDR3, the DNA is TGTGCCAGCAGTTACAGGGGCCCGAACACCGGGGAGCTGTTTTTT.

In its sample, this clonotype was seen a few times. This chain uses TRBV7-9 with TRBJ2-7; 13 positions agree with TRBD2. This CDR3 has 16 amino acids. Trimming removed 6 bases from V and 5 bases from J; junction bases left unmatched: 10. Germline V lookup: CDR1 SEHNR, CDR2 FQNEAQ (reference sequence). The CDR3 DNA is TGTGCCAGCAGTCCAACTAGCGGGGGGGCCGCCCACGAGCAGTACTTC. Translating gives CASSPTSGGAAHEQYF.

In its sample, this clonotype was seen a few times. The chain uses TRBV4-1 and TRBJ2-5; 7 positions match TRBD2. Germline loops: CDR1 MGHRA, CDR2 YSYEKL. Unmatched junction bases numbered 2, after V lost 3 bases and J lost 1 base. The CDR3 is 14 residues long. The CDR3 loop reads CASSHPSGQETQYF. CDR3 bases: TGCGCCAGCAGCCATCCTAGCGGCCAAGAGACCCAGTACTTC.

This clonotype was picked up many times. The V gene is TRBV30, the J gene TRBJ1-6; 8 bases are a match to TRBD1. CDR1 and CDR2 from the germline V gene are GTSNPN and SVGIG (reference sequence). Trimming removed 3 bases from V and 2 bases from J; junction bases left unmatched: 3. The CDR3 runs to 15 residues. CDR3 residues: CAWRGDRTYNSPLHF. The CDR3 coding sequence is TGTGCCTGGAGGGGGGACAGGACCTATAATTCACCCCTCCACTTT.

J is TRBJ2-6 and V is TRBV6-2 or TRBV6-3; D remains ambiguous. Looked up from germline, CDR1 is MNHEY and CDR2 is SVGEGT. V gave up 3 bases and J gave up 5 bases, with 17 bases separating them. The CDR3 runs 17 residues. The CDR3 nucleotides read TGTGCCAGCAGTTATATGGCAGCGCTGCTCTGGGCCAACGTCCTGACTTTC. As protein: CASSYMAALLWANVLTF.

This clonotype was observed many times. The CDR3 reads CASNDPLIAGEETQYF. CDR3 DNA sequence: TGTGCCAGCAACGACCCCCTCATAGCGGGGGAGGAGACCCAGTACTTC. This chain connects TRBV5-5 to TRBJ2-5, with TRBD2 matching over 9 bases. The trim removed 6 bases at V and 5 bases at J, leaving 14 bases unmatched. The CDR3 length is 16 residues. Per germline, CDR1 SGHKS and CDR2 YYEKEE (reference sequence). The variable domain in full, with the rest retrieved from reference TRBV5-5 and TRBJ2-5, is DAGVTQSPTHLIKTRGQQVTLRCSPISGHKSVSWYQQVLGQGPQFIFQYYEKEERGRGNFPDRFSARQFPNYSSELNVNALLLGDSALYLCASNDPLIAGEETQYFGPGTRLLVL.

The chain has TRBV24-1 and TRBJ2-2; TRBD1 is a possible D gene (5 bases). Between the trimmed V and J ends, which lost 2 bases and 0 bases, there was a span of 9 bases. Germline V CDR1 and CDR2: KGHDR, SFDVKD. CDR3 size: 16 residues. The CDR3 nucleotides are TGTGCCACCAGTGATTCCCAAGGGGCGAACACCGGGGAGCTGTTTTTT. This translates into CATSDSQGANTGELFF.

The chain recombines TRBV20-1 with TRBJ1-2; the D is unclear. CDR1 DFQATT and CDR2 SNEGSKA come from the germline V gene (reference sequence). The V end lost 3 bases, the J end lost 4 bases, and 9 bases lay between the germline ends. CDR3 length equals 12 residues. The CDR3 loop reads CSARAALYGYTF. DNA for the CDR3: TGCAGTGCTAGGGCAGCCCTCTATGGCTACACCTTC.

This clonotype was found many times. CDR3 in amino acids: CASSHKIAGTEAFF. The CDR3, as DNA: TGCGCCAGCAGCCACAAGATCGCGGGGACTGAAGCTTTCTTT. J is TRBJ1-1 and V is TRBV4-3; D is undetermined. Germline V gene lookup returns CDR1 LGHNA and CDR2 YSLEER. This CDR3 comprises 14 residues. Deletions cut 3 bases from V and 5 bases from J, with 13 bases between.

This clonotype turned up a few times. The chain combines TRBV11-2 with TRBJ2-1; 16 bases map to TRBD2. Germline V gene data show CDR1 as SGHAT and CDR2 as FQNNGV. Losses at the gene ends were 3 bases for V and 2 bases for J; bases not matched to a gene: 4. This CDR3 spans 18 amino acids. This CDR3 reads CASSFGTSGGAAYNEQFF. The CDR3 nucleotides are TGTGCCAGCAGCTTTGGGACTAGCGGGGGGGCCGCCTACAATGAGCAGTTCTTC.

The V call is TRBV5-1, the J call TRBJ1-2, with 10 bases aligning to TRBD1. Trimming removed 4 bases from V and 6 bases from J; junction bases left unmatched: 3. CDR3 length: 13 amino acids. From germline, CDR1 is SGHRS and CDR2 YFSETQ. The CDR3 region has the DNA TGCGCCAGCAGCCGAGGACAGGGGGATGGCTACACCTTC. This encodes CASSRGQGDGYTF.

The CDR3 reads CASSLGSLGTEAFF. The DNA for the CDR3 is TGTGCCAGCAGTTTAGGAAGTCTGGGCACTGAAGCTTTCTTT. This chain joins TRBV12-3 or TRBV12-4 and TRBJ1-1; D not certain. This CDR3 is 14 amino acids long. Trimming took 1 base from V and 4 from J, leaving 10 bases between them.

This chain connects TRBV7-9 to TRBJ2-1; 7 nucleotides align to TRBD1. Per the germline V gene, CDR1 is SEHNR and CDR2 is FQNEAQ (reference sequence). The CDR3 runs 16 residues. After removal of 3 bases from V and 5 bases from J, the junction contained 10 bases not matched to a gene. CDR3 sequence reads: CASSLGQTGPHNEQFF. The CDR3 region has the DNA TGTGCCAGCAGCTTGGGGCAGACAGGGCCGCACAATGAGCAGTTCTTC. Using reference TRBV7-9 and TRBJ2-1 for the parts outside the CDR3, the full variable domain is DTGVSQNPRHKITKRGQNVTFRCDPISEHNRLYWYRQTLGQGPEFLTYFQNEAQLEKSRLLSDRFSAERPKGSFSTLEIQRTEQGDSAMYLCASSLGQTGPHNEQFFGPGTRLTVL.

The chain carries TRBV25-1 and TRBJ2-3; D is unclear. This CDR3 spans 11 amino acids. Germline V gives CDR1 MGHDK, CDR2 SYGVNS. V gave up 10 bases and J gave up 7 bases, with 12 bases separating them. CDR3 loop: CATRTAHTQYF. The CDR3, as DNA: TGTGCCACCAGAACAGCTCATACGCAGTATTTT.

The chain couples TRBV4-1 to TRBJ2-2, with 8 bases identical to TRBD1. The CDR3 is 18 residues long. CDR1 MGHRA and CDR2 YSYEKL come from the germline V gene. J gave up 4 bases and V 1 base, and 11 bases lay outside the gene matches. The CDR3 DNA is TGCGCCAGCAGCCAAGTCCCTTTACAGGGGGGAGGCACCGGGGAGCTGTTTTTT. It encodes CASSQVPLQGGGTGELFF.

This rearrangement joins TRBV9 to TRBJ2-7, with 7 positions matching TRBD1. CDR3 length: 15 amino acids. Germline values: CDR1 SGDLS, CDR2 YYNGEE. J was trimmed by 1 base and V by 0 bases; bases with no gene match: 4. The CDR3 region has the DNA TGTGCCAGCAGCGTAGCTCCAGGGGGATCCTACGAGCAGTACTTC. Protein product: CASSVAPGGSYEQYF. Full variable domain (missing parts from reference TRBV9 and TRBJ2-7): DSGVTQTPKHLITATGQRVTLRCSPRSGDLSVYWYQQSLDQGLQFLIQYYNGEERAKGNILERFSAQQFPDLHSELNLSSLELGDSALYFCASSVAPGGSYEQYFGPGTRLTVT.

This clonotype turned up a few times. The chain carries TRBV3-1 and TRBJ2-7; D is uncertain. The V and J ends lost 4 bases and 5 bases respectively, with 21 bases between them. Germline V gives CDR1 LGHDT, CDR2 YNNKEL (reference sequence). The CDR3 is 16 residues long. The CDR3 region is CASSPYLTDLGDEQYF. The CDR3 DNA follows: TGTGCCAGCAGCCCCTACTTGACGGATTTGGGCGACGAGCAGTACTTC.